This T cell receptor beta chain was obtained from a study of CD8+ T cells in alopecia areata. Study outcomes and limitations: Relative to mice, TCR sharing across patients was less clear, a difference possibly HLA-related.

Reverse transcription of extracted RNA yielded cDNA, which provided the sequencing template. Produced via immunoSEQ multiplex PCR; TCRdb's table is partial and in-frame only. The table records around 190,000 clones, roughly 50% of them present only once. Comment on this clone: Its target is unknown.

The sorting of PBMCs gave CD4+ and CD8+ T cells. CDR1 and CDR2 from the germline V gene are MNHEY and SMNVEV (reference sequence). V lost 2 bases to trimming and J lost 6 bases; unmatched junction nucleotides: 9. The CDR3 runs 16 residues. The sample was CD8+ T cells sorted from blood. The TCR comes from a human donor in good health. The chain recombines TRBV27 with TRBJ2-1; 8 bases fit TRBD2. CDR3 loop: CASSLGTRALGNEQFF. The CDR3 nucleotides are TGTGCCAGCAGTTTAGGGACTAGGGCGTTAGGCAATGAGCAGTTCTTC.